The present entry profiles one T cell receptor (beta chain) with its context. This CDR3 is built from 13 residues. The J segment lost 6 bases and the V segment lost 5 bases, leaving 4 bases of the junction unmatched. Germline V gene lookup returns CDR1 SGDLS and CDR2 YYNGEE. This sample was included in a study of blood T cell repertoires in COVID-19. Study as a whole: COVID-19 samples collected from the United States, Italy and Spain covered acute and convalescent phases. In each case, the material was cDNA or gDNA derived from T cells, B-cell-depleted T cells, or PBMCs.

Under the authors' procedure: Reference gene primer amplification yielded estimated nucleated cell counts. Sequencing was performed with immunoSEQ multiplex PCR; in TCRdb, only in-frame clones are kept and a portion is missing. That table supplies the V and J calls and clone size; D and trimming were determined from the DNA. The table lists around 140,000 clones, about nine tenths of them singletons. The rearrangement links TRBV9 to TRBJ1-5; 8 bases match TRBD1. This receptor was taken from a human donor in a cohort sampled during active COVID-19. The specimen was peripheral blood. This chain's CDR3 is CASSTGGTQPQHF. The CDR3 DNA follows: TGTGCCAGCAGTACAGGGGGTACTCAGCCCCAGCATTTT.